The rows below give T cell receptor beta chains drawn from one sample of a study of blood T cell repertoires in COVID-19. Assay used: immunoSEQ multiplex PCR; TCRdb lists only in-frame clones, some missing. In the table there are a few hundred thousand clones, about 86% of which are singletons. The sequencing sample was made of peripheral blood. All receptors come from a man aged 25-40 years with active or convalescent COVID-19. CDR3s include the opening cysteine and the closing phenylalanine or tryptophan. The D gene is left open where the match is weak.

CASSLSGSSGSPLHF	TRBV7-8	-	TRBJ1-6
CASSQDLRGNEQYF	TRBV3-1/TRBV3-2	-	TRBJ2-7
CASRVSLSSYNEQFF	TRBV6-5	-	TRBJ2-1
CASSLDRGAGGTEAFF	TRBV5-1	TRBD1	TRBJ1-1
CASSYSRFGAGSPLHF	TRBV6-5	-	TRBJ1-6
CASSSGVGYTF	TRBV5-1	-	TRBJ1-2
CASSYDPTGSYGYTF	TRBV7-2	TRBD1	TRBJ1-2
CASSLGGVGAQETQYF	TRBV5-1	-	TRBJ2-5
CASSRAAYNYGYTF	TRBV7-9	-	TRBJ1-2
CASSDPSTEAFF	TRBV25-1	-	TRBJ1-1
CASSWGGGLGYEQYF	TRBV27	TRBD2	TRBJ2-7
CASSWDRENSPLHF	TRBV27	TRBD1	TRBJ1-6
CASSLAIGAAEKLFF	TRBV7-9	-	TRBJ1-4
CASSLTPGLAGREQYF	TRBV27	TRBD2	TRBJ2-7
CASSREETQYF	TRBV5-5	-	TRBJ2-5
CASSLTASGANVLTF	TRBV7-9	-	TRBJ2-6
CASSIDSTAASYEQYF	TRBV19	-	TRBJ2-7
CASSLVGTGKETQYF	TRBV5-8	TRBD1	TRBJ2-5
CAISDPGQGNLGEAFF	TRBV10-3	TRBD1	TRBJ1-1
CASSKVGLAVSEYNEQFF	TRBV21-1	-	TRBJ2-1
CASSLNVFLGEGPPQHF	TRBV5-8	-	TRBJ1-5
CASSYQGPDDTEAFF	TRBV6-6	-	TRBJ1-1
CASSTGLAGGHNEQFF	TRBV5-1	TRBD2	TRBJ2-1
CASRSQPNQPQHF	TRBV10-2	-	TRBJ1-5
CASSRPGGDYGYTF	TRBV6-2/TRBV6-3	-	TRBJ1-2
CATRGLGDNCTF	TRBV10-2	-	TRBJ1-2
CAWSAGFEKLFF	TRBV30	-	TRBJ1-4
CASGGPSRNEKLFF	TRBV9	-	TRBJ1-4
CASRTGTGYEQYF	TRBV6-5	TRBD1	TRBJ2-7
CASSDRQGTNSPLHF	TRBV14	TRBD1	TRBJ1-6
CASSIASNSYEQYF	TRBV19	-	TRBJ2-7
CASSPRGATDTQYF	TRBV6-1	-	TRBJ2-3
CASSSNAGLAGAETQYF	TRBV5-1	TRBD2	TRBJ2-5
CASRATGRSSGNTIYF	TRBV19	-	TRBJ1-3
CASSWTGVTNTEAFF	TRBV2	TRBD1	TRBJ1-1
CAWSGTGVVWGGYTF	TRBV30	TRBD1	TRBJ1-2
CASSLPPHSYEQYF	TRBV5-4	-	TRBJ2-7
CASSTTRGGGGELFF	TRBV11-2	-	TRBJ2-2
CASSARGIQETQYF	TRBV7-2	-	TRBJ2-5
CASSKRGGTQYF	TRBV3-1/TRBV3-2	-	TRBJ2-3
CASSAGRLYGYTF	TRBV5-1	-	TRBJ1-2
CASSFLDTQYF	TRBV12-3/TRBV12-4	-	TRBJ2-3